This T cell receptor (beta chain) was sequenced during a study of blood T cell repertoires in COVID-19. Looking at the study overall: Both acute and convalescent COVID-19 samples were obtained from the United States, Italy and Spain.

The V gene's germline CDR1 is LNHDA and CDR2 SQIVND (reference sequence). This CDR3 comprises 12 residues. The junction had 5 bases not matched to a gene; V was cut back by 5 bases and J by 11 bases. Original handling: From reference gene primer amplification, estimates of nucleated cell counts were derived. Libraries were prepared by immunoSEQ multiplex PCR; TCRdb keeps only in-frame clonotypes and omits some of them. V, J and clone size are those of that table, while D and trimming were read from the DNA. The table shows 150,000 to 200,000 clones, with 80% to 85% occurring only once. This sequence joins TRBV19 and TRBJ1-1, with 10 positions matching TRBD1. This sequence was found in an older woman with COVID-19, enrolled during active disease. Sequencing used peripheral blood. The CDR3 DNA reads as TGTGCCAGTAGTCGACAGGGGGCAGCGGCTTTCTTT. Protein sequence: CASSRQGAAAFF.